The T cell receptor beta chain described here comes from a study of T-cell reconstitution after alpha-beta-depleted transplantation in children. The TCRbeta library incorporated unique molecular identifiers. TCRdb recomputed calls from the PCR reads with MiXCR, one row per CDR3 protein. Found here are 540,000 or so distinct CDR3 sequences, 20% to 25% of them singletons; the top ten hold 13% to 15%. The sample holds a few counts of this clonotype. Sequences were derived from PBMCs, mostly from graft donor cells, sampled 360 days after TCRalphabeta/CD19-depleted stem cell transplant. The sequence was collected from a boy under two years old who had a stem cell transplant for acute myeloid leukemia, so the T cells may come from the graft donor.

The CDR3 DNA is TGCGCCAGCAGCTTGGTCGGGGCCCGCTTTGAGGATGAGCAGTTCTTC. This gives the protein CASSLVGARFEDEQFF. The chain links TRBV5-1 to TRBJ2-1; D tentatively reads TRBD1 or TRBD2 (5 bases each). Germline V gives CDR1 SGHRS, CDR2 YFSETQ. V lost 0 bases to trimming and J lost 8 bases, with 18 bases between them. The CDR3 has 16 residues.